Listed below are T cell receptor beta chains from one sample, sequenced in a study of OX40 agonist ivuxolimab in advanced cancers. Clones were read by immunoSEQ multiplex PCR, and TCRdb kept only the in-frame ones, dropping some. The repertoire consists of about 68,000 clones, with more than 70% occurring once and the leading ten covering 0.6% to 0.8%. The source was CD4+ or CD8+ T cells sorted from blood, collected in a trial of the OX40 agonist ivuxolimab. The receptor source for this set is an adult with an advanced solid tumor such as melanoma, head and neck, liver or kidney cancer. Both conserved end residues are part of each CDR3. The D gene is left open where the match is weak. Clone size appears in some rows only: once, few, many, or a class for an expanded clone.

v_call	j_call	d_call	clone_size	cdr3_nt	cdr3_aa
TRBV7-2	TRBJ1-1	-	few	TGTGCCAGCAGCTCCTTCCCGCGGGGAAACACTGAAGCTTTCTTT	CASSSFPRGNTEAFF
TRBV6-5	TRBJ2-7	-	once	TGTGCCAGCAACCCCCTGGGCAGGGCCTCCTACGAGCAGTACTTC	CASNPLGRASYEQYF
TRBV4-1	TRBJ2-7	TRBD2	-	TGCGCCGGCAGCCAAGTTTTGGCGGGGGGGACCCACTACGAGCAGTACTTC	CAGSQVLAGGTHYEQYF
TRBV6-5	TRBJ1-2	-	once	TGTGCCAGCAGTTACTCGAGGGGGAGTGGCTACACCTTC	CASSYSRGSGYTF
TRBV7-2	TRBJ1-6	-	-	TGTGCCAGCAGCTTCATACAGGTCTCGCTCTCACCCCTCCACTTT	CASSFIQVSLSPLHF
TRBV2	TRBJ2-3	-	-	TGTGCCAGCAGTAGGGCGGGGCACACAGATACGCAGTATTTT	CASSRAGHTDTQYF
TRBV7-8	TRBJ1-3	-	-	TGTGCCAGCAGCTTAGAGGGCGTCTCTGGAAACACCATATATTTT	CASSLEGVSGNTIYF
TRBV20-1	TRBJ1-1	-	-	TGCAGTGCTACGCTACGCACTGAAGCTTTCTTT	CSATLRTEAFF
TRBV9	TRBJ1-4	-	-	TGTGCCAGCAGCGCGGGGAGGGTTAATGAAAAACTGTTTTTT	CASSAGRVNEKLFF
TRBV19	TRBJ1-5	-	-	TGTGCCAGTAGTAGGGGACGGTACAATCAGCCCCAGCATTTT	CASSRGRYNQPQHF
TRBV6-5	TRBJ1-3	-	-	TGTGCCAGCAGTCGGGGGCCCGGCTCTGGAAACACCATATATTTT	CASSRGPGSGNTIYF
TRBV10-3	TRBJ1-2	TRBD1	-	TGTGCCATCAGTGAGAGTCGGGACAGGATCTCTAACTATGGCTACACCTTC	CAISESRDRISNYGYTF
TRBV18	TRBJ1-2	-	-	TGTGCCAGCTCACCAGGCGCCAATCGGGGGTATGGCTACACCTTC	CASSPGANRGYGYTF
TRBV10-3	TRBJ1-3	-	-	TGTGCCATCAGTGAGGGGCTACAGGGCTACACCATATATTTT	CAISEGLQGYTIYF
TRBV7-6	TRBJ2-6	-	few	TGTGCCAGCTCACGAGGTCCGGCCTCTGGGGCCAACGTCCTGACTTTC	CASSRGPASGANVLTF
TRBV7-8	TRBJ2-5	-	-	TGTGCCAGCAGTCCCGGGCCCCAGAGGGAGACCCAGTACTTC	CASSPGPQRETQYF
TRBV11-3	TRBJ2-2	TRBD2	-	TGTGCCAGCAGCCTGGGACTAGCGGGGAACACCGGGGAGCTGTTTTTT	CASSLGLAGNTGELFF
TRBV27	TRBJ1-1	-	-	TGTGCCAGCAGTCCACCGTTGGGGCTGAACACTGAAGCTTTCTTT	CASSPPLGLNTEAFF
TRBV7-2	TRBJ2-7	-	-	TGTGCCAGCAGCTTCGTTAGTGGCCGCGAGCAGTACTTC	CASSFVSGREQYF
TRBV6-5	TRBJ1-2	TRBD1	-	TGTGCCAGCAGTCTGTACAGGGGGGCCTATGGCTACACCTTC	CASSLYRGAYGYTF
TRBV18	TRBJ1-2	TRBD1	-	TGTGCCAGCTCACTAGGGACAGCCCTGTCTGGCTACACCTTC	CASSLGTALSGYTF
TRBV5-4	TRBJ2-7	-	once	TGTGCCAGCAGCGCCACCTACGAGCAGTACTTC	CASSATYEQYF
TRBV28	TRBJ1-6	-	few	TGTGCCAGCAGTTTAACACAGATCAATTCACCCCTCCACTTT	CASSLTQINSPLHF
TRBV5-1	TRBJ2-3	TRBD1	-	TGCGCCAGCAGCCCAGACCCGGGACAGAGGTTTTCTAGCACAGATACGCAGTATTTT	CASSPDPGQRFSSTDTQYF
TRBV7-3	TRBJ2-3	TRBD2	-	TGTGCCAGCAGCTTAGCGGGGGCAGATACGCAGTATTTT	CASSLAGADTQYF
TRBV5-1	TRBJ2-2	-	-	TGCGCCAGCAGCTTCAACGGGGGCTTCACCGGGGAGCTGTTTTTT	CASSFNGGFTGELFF
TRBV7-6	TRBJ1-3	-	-	TGTGCCAGCAGCTTAGGGGGCTCTGGAAACACCATATATTTT	CASSLGGSGNTIYF
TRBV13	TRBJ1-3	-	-	TGTGCCAGCAGCTTACAAGAAAACACCATATATTTT	CASSLQENTIYF
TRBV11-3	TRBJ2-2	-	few	TGTGCCAGCAGCTTAGACGGTTTCGGGGAGCTGTTTTTT	CASSLDGFGELFF
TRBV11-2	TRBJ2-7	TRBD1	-	TGTGCCAGCAGCTTAGACAGGGGGAGCGAGCAGTACTTC	CASSLDRGSEQYF
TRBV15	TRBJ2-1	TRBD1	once	TGTGCCACCAGCAGCCCAGACAGGGGGCGACTCGGGAATGAGCAGTTCTTC	CATSSPDRGRLGNEQFF
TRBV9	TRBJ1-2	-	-	TGTGCCAGCAGCGTAGCGGTGGAGCCGTATGGCTACACCTTC	CASSVAVEPYGYTF
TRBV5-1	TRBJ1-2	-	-	TGCGCCAGCAGCCCTGGACAAGCTAACTATGGCTACACCTTC	CASSPGQANYGYTF
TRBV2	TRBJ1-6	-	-	TGTGCCAGCAGGGCGGGACGGAATAATTCACCCCTCCACTTT	CASRAGRNNSPLHF
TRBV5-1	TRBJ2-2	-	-	TGCGCCAGCAGCTTTTCGGTGGAGGGTACCGGGGAGCTGTTTTTT	CASSFSVEGTGELFF
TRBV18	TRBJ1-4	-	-	TGTGCCAGCTCACCATTAAGAGGGGGAAATGAAAAACTGTTTTTT	CASSPLRGGNEKLFF
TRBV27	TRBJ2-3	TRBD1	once	TGTGCCAGCAGATCCCCCGGACAGGGGACAGATACGCAGTATTTT	CASRSPGQGTDTQYF
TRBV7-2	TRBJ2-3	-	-	TGTGCCAGCAGCCCAACCACAGATACGCAGTATTTT	CASSPTTDTQYF
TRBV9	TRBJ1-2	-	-	TGTGCCAGCAGCCCCGGGACACCCTATGGCTACACCTTC	CASSPGTPYGYTF
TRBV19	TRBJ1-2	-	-	TGTGCCACTCAAGTTAACTGGGGGCCAATTAGTGCTGGCTACACCTTC	CATQVNWGPISAGYTF
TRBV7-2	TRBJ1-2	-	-	TGTGCCAGCAGCCCAGGGTATGGCTACACCTTC	CASSPGYGYTF
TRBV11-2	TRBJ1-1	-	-	TGTGCCAGCAGCTTCGTACCCCGCGGGAGCGTGATGAACACTGAAGCTTTCTTT	CASSFVPRGSVMNTEAFF
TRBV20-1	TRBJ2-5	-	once	TGCAGTGCTAGGGGGGAGACCCAGTACTTC	CSARGETQYF
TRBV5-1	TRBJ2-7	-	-	TGCGCCAGCACCCCGGAGGGAACGCTCTACGAGCAGTACTTC	CASTPEGTLYEQYF
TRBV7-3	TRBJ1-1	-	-	TGTGCCAGCAGCTTAACGGAAGACGGACAGCTTAACACTGAAGCTTTCTTT	CASSLTEDGQLNTEAFF
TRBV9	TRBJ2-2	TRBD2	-	TGTGCCAGCAGCGTAGCCAGCGCGGGGGCCGGGGAGCTGTTTTTT	CASSVASAGAGELFF
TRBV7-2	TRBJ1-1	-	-	TGTGCCAGCAGCTCTCCCCCAGGACAGACTGAAGCTTTCTTT	CASSSPPGQTEAFF
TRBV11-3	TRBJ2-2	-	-	TGTGCCAGCAGCTTAGGGGATGCATTGAACACCGGGGAGCTGTTTTTT	CASSLGDALNTGELFF
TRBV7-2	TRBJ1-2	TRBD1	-	TGTGCCAGCAGCCCACCAACCTTATACGGACAGGGGAGCTACACCTTC	CASSPPTLYGQGSYTF